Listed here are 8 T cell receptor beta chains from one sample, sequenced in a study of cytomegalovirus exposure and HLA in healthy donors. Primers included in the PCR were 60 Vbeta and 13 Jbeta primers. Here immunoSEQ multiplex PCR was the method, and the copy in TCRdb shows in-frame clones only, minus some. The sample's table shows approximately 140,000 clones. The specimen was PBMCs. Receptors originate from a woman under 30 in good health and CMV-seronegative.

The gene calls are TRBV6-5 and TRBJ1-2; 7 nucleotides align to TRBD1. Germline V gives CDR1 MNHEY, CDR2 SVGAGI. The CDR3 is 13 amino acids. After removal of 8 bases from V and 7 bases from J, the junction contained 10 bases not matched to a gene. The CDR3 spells CASGRDSYFGYTF. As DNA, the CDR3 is TGTGCCAGCGGCCGGGACAGCTATTTTGGCTACACCTTC.

CDR3 in DNA: TGTGCCAGCGGGGGCAGGGGACGCAATGAGCAGTTCTTC. The encoded protein is CASGGRGRNEQFF. This chain uses TRBV6-5 with TRBJ2-1, with D maybe TRBD1 (6 bases). Per germline, CDR1 MNHEY and CDR2 SVGAGI. This CDR3 has 13 residues. Trimming shortened V by 8 bases and J by 6 bases, and 14 bases separated the two germline ends.

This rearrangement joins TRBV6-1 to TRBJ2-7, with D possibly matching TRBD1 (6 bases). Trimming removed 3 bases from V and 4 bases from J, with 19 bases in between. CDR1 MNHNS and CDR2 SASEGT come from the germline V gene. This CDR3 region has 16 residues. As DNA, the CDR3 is TGTGCCAGCAGTGATTTCGGACAGCCAGGGTCTTACGAGCAGTACGTC. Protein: CASSDFGQPGSYEQYV.

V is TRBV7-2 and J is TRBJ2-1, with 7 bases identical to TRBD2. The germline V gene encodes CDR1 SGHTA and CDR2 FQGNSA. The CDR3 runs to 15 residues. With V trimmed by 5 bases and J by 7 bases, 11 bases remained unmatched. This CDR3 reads CASSQRGPPLNEQFF. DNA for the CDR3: TGTGCCAGCAGCCAGCGGGGCCCACCTCTGAATGAGCAGTTCTTC.

The CDR3 DNA follows: TGTGCCAGCAGCTTACCTTCCCACAATGAGCAGTTCTTC. Residues: CASSLPSHNEQFF. J is TRBJ2-1 and V is TRBV7-9; no clear D gene. Trimming cost V 2 bases and J 5 bases, with 7 bases left between them. The CDR3 totals 13 residues. Per germline, CDR1 SEHNR and CDR2 FQNEAQ (reference sequence).

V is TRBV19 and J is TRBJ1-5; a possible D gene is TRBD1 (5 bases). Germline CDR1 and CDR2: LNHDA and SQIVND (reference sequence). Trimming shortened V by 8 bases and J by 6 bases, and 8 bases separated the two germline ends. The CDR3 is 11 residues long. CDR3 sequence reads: CASGGGQPQHF. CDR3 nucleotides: TGTGCCAGTGGGGGAGGTCAGCCCCAGCATTTT.

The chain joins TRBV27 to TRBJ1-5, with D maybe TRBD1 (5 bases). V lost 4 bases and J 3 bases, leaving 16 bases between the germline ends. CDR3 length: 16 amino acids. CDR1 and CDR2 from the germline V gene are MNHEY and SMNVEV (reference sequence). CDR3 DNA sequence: TGTGCCAGCAGTTCCCGAGGAGGGGATGTCAATCAGCCCCAGCATTTT. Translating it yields CASSSRGGDVNQPQHF.

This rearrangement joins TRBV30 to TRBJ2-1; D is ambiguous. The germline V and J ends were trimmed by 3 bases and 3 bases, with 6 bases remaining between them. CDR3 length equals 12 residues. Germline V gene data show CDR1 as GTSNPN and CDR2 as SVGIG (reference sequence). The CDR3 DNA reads TGTGCCTGGAGCTTTATCTACAATGAGCAGTTCTTC. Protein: CAWSFIYNEQFF.